This TCR beta chain was found in a study of T cells after yellow fever vaccination. Study-level background: Low-cell-number fractions were prepared with SMART-Seq v4 Ultra Low Input. Regarding the study as a whole: Researchers report a weaker secondary response that nonetheless peaked faster, day 5 versus 15.

This clonotype appeared once. The antigen is not known. TCRdb passed the 5' RACE reads through MiXCR, listing each CDR3 protein once. The table shows about 320,000 distinct CDR3 sequences, with around 12% occurring only once. Sample: CD4+ T cells sorted from PBMCs, taken 15 days after the yellow fever booster vaccination. The sequence derives from a man aged 18 to 29 who received the YFV17D yellow fever vaccine.

Here the CDR3 reads CASGGSQPQHF. The DNA for the CDR3 is TGTGCCAGCGGGGGGAGTCAGCCCCAGCATTTT. This chain joins TRBV27 and TRBJ1-5; a weak D match, TRBD1 (5 bases). Germline CDR1 is MNHEY and CDR2 is SMNVEV (reference sequence). Trimming removed 8 bases at V and 6 bases at J, with 8 bases between. CDR3 size: 11 residues.